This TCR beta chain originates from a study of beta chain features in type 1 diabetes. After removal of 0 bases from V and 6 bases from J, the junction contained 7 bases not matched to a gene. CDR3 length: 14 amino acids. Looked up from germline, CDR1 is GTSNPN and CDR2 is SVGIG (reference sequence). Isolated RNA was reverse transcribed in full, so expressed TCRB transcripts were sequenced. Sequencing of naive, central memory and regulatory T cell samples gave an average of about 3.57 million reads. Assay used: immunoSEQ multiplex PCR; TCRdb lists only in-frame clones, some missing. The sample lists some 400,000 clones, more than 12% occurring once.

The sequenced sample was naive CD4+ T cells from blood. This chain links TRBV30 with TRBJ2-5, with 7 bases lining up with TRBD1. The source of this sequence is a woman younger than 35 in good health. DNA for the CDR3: TGTGCCTGGAGTGTCGGGACAGAAATTAAGACCCAGTACTTC. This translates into CAWSVGTEIKTQYF.